The 12 T cell receptor beta chains listed next were all sequenced from one sample in a study of CD8 T cells in ankylosing spondylitis. One entry per CDR3 protein, called by TCRdb with MiXCR from the 5' RACE reads. The top ten hold about 3% of the sample, which has some 120,000 distinct CDR3 sequences, about 13% seen once. The sequencing input was blood, either unsorted or a sorted T cell fraction (not recorded which). The receptors originated from a female donor with ankylosing spondylitis or in good health (not recorded which).

The CDR3 protein is CSVGGGGGETQYF. The CDR3 nucleotides are TGCAGCGTTGGGGGAGGGGGAGGGGAGACCCAGTACTTC. This chain joins TRBV29-1 and TRBJ2-5, with D possibly matching TRBD2 (7 bases). V dropped 4 bases and J dropped 5 bases, with 14 bases sitting between them. The CDR3 runs 13 residues. The germline V gene encodes CDR1 SQVTM and CDR2 ANQGSEA.

The rearrangement links TRBV6-1 to TRBJ2-1, with 7 nucleotides matching TRBD2. The germline V gene has CDR1 MNHNS and CDR2 SASEGT. J gave up 15 bases and V 8 bases, and 19 bases lay outside the gene matches. This CDR3 has 14 residues. The DNA of the CDR3 is TGTGCCAGCGACCGCAGGAAGCGGGATTCAGGTCCGTTCTTC. Translation: CASDRRKRDSGPFF.

This clonotype was detected ten times or more. The rearrangement links TRBV27 to TRBJ2-1; D possibly corresponds to TRBD2 (5 bases). Germline V gene lookup returns CDR1 MNHEY and CDR2 SMNVEV (reference sequence). There are 15 residues in the CDR3. V was clipped by 3 bases and J by 0 bases, with 9 bases between them. CDR3 loop: CASSLEASSYNEQFF. The CDR3 bases are TGTGCCAGCAGTTTGGAGGCCAGCTCCTACAATGAGCAGTTCTTC.

This clonotype was found many times. The chain employs TRBV20-1 and TRBJ1-1; D call uncertain. V was shortened by 2 bases and J by 1 base, with 5 bases between the two germline ends. The CDR3 totals 12 residues. CDR1 and CDR2 (germline): DFQATT, SNEGSKA (reference sequence). In nucleotides, the CDR3 is TGCAGTGCTAGACTAGGGAACACTGAAGCTTTCTTT. This translates into CSARLGNTEAFF.

This clonotype was detected ten times or more. The junction departs from germline at one end; a sequencing error may be responsible. The rearrangement uses TRBV15 and TRBJ2-6; D is uncertain. The CDR3 covers 14 residues. The germline gives CDR1 LNHNV, CDR2 YYDKDF (reference sequence). The DNA for the CDR3 is TGTGCCACCAGCAGCGGCCTTGGGACCAACGTCCTGACTTTC. Translated: CATSSGLGTNVLTF.

Only a few counts were recorded for this clonotype. The CDR3 coding sequence is TGTGCCATCAGCCGAACGGCAGGAGTTACCGGGGAGCTGTTTTTT. It translates to CAISRTAGVTGELFF. The chain recombines TRBV10-3 with TRBJ2-2, with D uncertain. Germline V CDR1 and CDR2: ENHRY, SYGVKD. The CDR3 sequence is 15 residues long. Between the trimmed V and J ends, which lost 6 bases and 5 bases, there was a span of 16 bases.

This clonotype came up a few times. CDR3 region: CASSAPGASTGELFF. The CDR3 DNA reads TGCGCCAGCAGCGCCCCCGGGGCCTCAACCGGGGAGCTGTTTTTT. The gene calls are TRBV5-1 and TRBJ2-2; either TRBD1 or TRBD2 may fit D (5 bases each). Trimming took 4 bases from V and 5 from J, leaving 15 bases between them. Germline-derived CDR1 and CDR2 are SGHRS and YFSETQ. The CDR3 covers 15 residues.

Points on this clonotype: Sequence at one end of the junction differs from germline and may be a read error. This sequence joins TRBV27 and TRBJ2-2; D not certain. Germline V gene lookup returns CDR1 MNHEY and CDR2 SMNVEV (reference sequence). The CDR3 sequence is 15 residues long. The CDR3 nucleotides are TGTACCAGCAGTTTAGAAGGGCCAGGCACCGGGGAGCTGTTTTTT. Translating it yields CTSSLEGPGTGELFF.

Many counts were recorded for this clonotype. The chain carries TRBV5-1 and TRBJ2-1, with D perhaps TRBD2 (5 bases). Trimming left V 2 bases short and J 9 bases short, with 18 bases between. CDR1 is SGHRS and CDR2 is YFSETQ in the germline V gene. The CDR3 extends over 15 amino acids. The CDR3 DNA follows: TGCGCCAGCAGCTTTGAGGGCCTGGGTGATACTGAGCAGTTCTTC. This codes for CASSFEGLGDTEQFF.

This clonotype was counted many times. The junction departs from the called germline gene at one end, perhaps through a read error. This chain links TRBV7-7 with TRBJ2-1, with 10 bases matching TRBD2. This CDR3 is 15 amino acids long. Per the germline V gene, CDR1 is SSHAT and CDR2 is FNYEAQ (reference sequence). The DNA of the CDR3 is TGTGCTAGCAGCCAAATAGCGGGAGGCTCCAATGAGCAGTTCTTC. Its translation: CASSQIAGGSNEQFF.

The table lists this clonotype with many counts. The V and J genes are TRBV20-1 and TRBJ2-3; perhaps D is TRBD1 or TRBD2 (5 bases each). V was clipped by 6 bases and J by 4 bases, with 8 bases between them. The CDR3 contains 11 residues. CDR1 is DFQATT, CDR2 SNEGSKA, per germline (reference sequence). CDR3 region: CSAGAADTQYF. In DNA, the CDR3 is TGCAGTGCCGGGGCGGCAGATACGCAGTATTTT.

This clonotype has ten or more counts. The chain is built from TRBV5-1 and TRBJ1-2; TRBD1 agrees at 10 bases. The V gene end was trimmed by 4 bases and the J gene end by 8 bases; junction bases not matched to a gene: 14. CDR3 size: 16 residues. Germline V lookup: CDR1 SGHRS, CDR2 YFSETQ. CDR3 region: CASSNRDRGPFSGYTF. The CDR3 DNA sequence: TGCGCCAGCAGCAACCGGGACAGGGGACCTTTTTCCGGCTACACCTTC.